This is a list of T cell receptor beta chains from one sample in a study of T cells in localized non-small cell lung cancer. Method: immunoSEQ multiplex PCR; TCRdb's copy keeps in-frame clones and lacks some. The data contain tens of thousands of clones, 80% of them seen just once; the ten biggest clones take up 9.5%. The sequencing here drew on peripheral blood, taken before any cancer treatment. The receptors shown here come from a female donor aged 60 or older with stage I lung adenocarcinoma. Both conserved end residues are part of each CDR3. The order of the fields is J gene, V gene, clone size, CDR3 protein. Clone size is stated in some rows and not others, as once, few, many or a class when expanded.

TRBJ1-6 TRBV5-1 . CASSWGQGGTNSPLHF
TRBJ2-7 TRBV6-1 . CAIARAPGGEQYF
TRBJ2-7 TRBV4-2 . CASSQVASSYEQYF
TRBJ2-5 TRBV5-8 . CASSHVLRGEETQYF
TRBJ2-7 TRBV7-2 . CASSLATDGAQYF
TRBJ2-7 TRBV7-8 . CASSLEGRDRGYRPVSYEQYF
TRBJ1-2 TRBV4-1 . CASSQEETNYGYTF
TRBJ1-2 TRBV6-5 . CASSYSTGAGYTF
TRBJ2-1 TRBV19 . CASSTLAGGVGNEQFF
TRBJ2-3 TRBV7-2 . CASSPRTSPLSTDTQYF
TRBJ1-5 TRBV28 . CASSLYRDIPNQPQHF
TRBJ2-7 TRBV27 . CASSLGGGGFYEQYF
TRBJ1-1 TRBV4-2 . CASSSQGQGNTEAFF
TRBJ2-1 TRBV28 . CASSGSGRDYNEQFF
TRBJ1-4 TRBV7-9 few CASSAPGQHEKLFF
TRBJ2-1 TRBV19 . CASTTGTVSYNEQFF
TRBJ1-1 TRBV29-1 few CSGMTGGGTEAFF
TRBJ2-5 TRBV5-6 . CASSSGTGSLETQYF
TRBJ2-7 TRBV5-1 . CASSSLDRHYEQYF
TRBJ2-3 TRBV10-3 . CAISDGGDTQYF
TRBJ2-3 TRBV12-5 . CASGYLDTQYF
TRBJ2-7 TRBV7-2 . CASSLSQGGKDEQYF
TRBJ1-3 TRBV6-5 once CASSYSQTDRGNTIYF
TRBJ2-1 TRBV9 . CASSVGGLAGAEQFF
TRBJ2-1 TRBV11-2 few CASSLSGLAGGPGNEQFF
TRBJ2-3 TRBV2 . CASSQTDTQYF
TRBJ2-6 TRBV28 once CASSLSQGSGANVLTF
TRBJ1-4 TRBV27 . CASSLNRVSEKLFF
TRBJ2-7 TRBV30 . CAWSAYGGVGYEQYF
TRBJ2-1 TRBV30 . CAWNLRTSGKSYNEQFF
TRBJ1-1 TRBV19 . CASSSWTGKTEAFF
TRBJ2-5 TRBV7-6 . CASSLKETQYF
TRBJ1-3 TRBV5-5 once CASSLEVGGLSGNTIYF
TRBJ2-7 TRBV10-3 . CAITVTRTGRVEQYF
TRBJ1-5 TRBV10-3 . CAISERYNQPQHF
TRBJ2-7 TRBV5-6 few CASSLRGGYEQYF
TRBJ1-2 TRBV11-2 . CASSLVGYYGYTF
TRBJ2-1 TRBV7-2 once CASSLEGRAYNEQFF
TRBJ2-1 TRBV5-4 . CASSLVRNSYNEQFF
TRBJ1-1 TRBV7-9 few CASSSPTPVRPEAFF
TRBJ1-5 TRBV30 once CAWKGQGANQPQHF
TRBJ2-1 TRBV10-3 . CAISEPRTGEQHNEQFF
TRBJ2-1 TRBV19 . CASSAQGPLFF
TRBJ1-4 TRBV29-1 . CSVRQGGGSEKLFF
TRBJ2-3 TRBV28 . CASSPDRGTDTQYF
TRBJ1-2 TRBV19 . CASSLWDNEYGYTF
TRBJ2-5 TRBV11-2 once CADGSGTGGRETQYF
TRBJ2-7 TRBV19 . CASSTLAEPLSEQYF
TRBJ2-1 TRBV20-1 . CSATNRDEQFF
TRBJ2-6 TRBV9 . CASSVGPSGANVLTF
TRBJ2-7 TRBV5-4 . CASSSPAGGLTYEQYF
TRBJ2-1 TRBV19 . CASSIGNEQFF
TRBJ2-4 TRBV18 . CASSGTSERYF
TRBJ2-7 TRBV27 . CATRLAGFYEQYF
TRBJ1-4 TRBV9 . CASSVFDTFNEKLFF
TRBJ1-1 TRBV30 few CASQGAYEAFF
TRBJ1-3 TRBV7-9 . CASSLGVGTPNSGNTIYF
TRBJ2-5 TRBV23-1 . CASSQLGCRIPETQYF